The 10 T cell receptor beta chains in this list originate from one sample, sequenced in a study of cytomegalovirus exposure and HLA in healthy donors (dated by TCRdb to about 2017). Libraries were built with the immunoSEQ multiplex PCR assay. For the multiplex PCR, a mixture combining 60 forward primers for TCR Vbeta segments and 13 reverse primers for TCR Jbeta segments was used. TCRdb re-hosts the immuneACCESS table, in-frame sequences only. Its copies lack some clones; in the studies checked, an unresolved V gene accounts for under half of them, and the cause for the rest is not known. The sample table records roughly 99,000 clones; 60% to 80% of these occur just once. The top ten clonotypes cover around 3.8% of the sample. Sequenced material: PBMCs. These receptors were collected from a woman aged 40 to 50 in good health and CMV-seronegative.

This chain joins TRBV6-1 and TRBJ1-2; tentative D call: TRBD1 (5 bases). V lost 3 bases, J lost 2 bases, and 10 bases lay in between. This CDR3 comprises 14 residues. Germline V lookup: CDR1 MNHNS, CDR2 SASEGT. This CDR3 reads CASSDTRDNYGYTF. As DNA, the CDR3 is TGTGCCAGCAGTGATACGCGGGACAACTATGGCTACACCTTC.

J is TRBJ1-2 and V is TRBV4-1, with D perhaps matching TRBD1 (6 bases). The V gene lost 0 bases and the J gene lost 3 bases, with 14 bases spanning the gap. The CDR3 contains 16 residues. The germline V gene has CDR1 MGHRA and CDR2 YSYEKL. CDR3 residues: CASSQDGRGGDYGYTF. In DNA form, the CDR3 reads TGCGCCAGCAGCCAAGATGGGCGAGGGGGGGACTATGGCTACACCTTC.

This chain joins TRBV19 and TRBJ2-3, with 8 bases that match TRBD1. Per the germline V gene, CDR1 is LNHDA and CDR2 is SQIVND (reference sequence). The CDR3 spans 17 residues. The ends lost 6 bases at V and 2 bases at J; junction bases unmatched: 13. In DNA, the CDR3 is TGTGCCAGTAGACCCGGGACAGGCAAGACGAACACAGATACGCAGTATTTT. Its translation: CASRPGTGKTNTDTQYF.

This rearrangement joins TRBV6-5 to TRBJ1-2, with D perhaps matching TRBD1 (5 bases). The CDR3 has 15 amino acids. The germline V and J ends were trimmed by 4 bases and 1 base, with 13 bases remaining between them. Germline CDR1 MNHEY, CDR2 SVGAGI. The CDR3 loop reads CASSSGGSGNYGYTF. CDR3 DNA sequence: TGTGCCAGCAGTTCTGGGGGTAGCGGTAACTATGGCTACACCTTC.

J is TRBJ1-1 and V is TRBV5-6; tentative D call: TRBD1 (6 bases). CDR3 length equals 15 residues. Per germline, CDR1 SGHDT and CDR2 YYEEEE. The V end lost 4 bases, the J end lost 0 bases, and 13 bases lay between the germline ends. The CDR3 sequence is CASSRTGRMNTEAFF. In DNA, the CDR3 is TGTGCCAGCAGCCGAACAGGGCGAATGAACACTGAAGCTTTCTTT.

This rearrangement joins TRBV6-1 to TRBJ2-5, with 14 nucleotides matching TRBD2. The CDR3 consists of 17 residues. The V gene's germline CDR1 is MNHNS and CDR2 SASEGT. V trimming: 5 bases; J trimming: 1 base; junction bases outside the gene matches: 6. The CDR3 loop is CASSQGLAGGSQETQYF. Written as DNA, the CDR3 is TGTGCCAGCAGTCAAGGACTAGCGGGGGGCTCCCAAGAGACCCAGTACTTC.

The J gene is TRBJ1-1, the V gene TRBV6-5, with TRBD1 matching 7 bases. Germline CDR1 is MNHEY and CDR2 is SVGAGI. There are 14 residues in the CDR3. V gave up 0 bases and J gave up 9 bases; unmatched junction bases: 7. The CDR3 sequence: CASSYSTGTVQAFF. CDR3 nucleotides: TGTGCCAGCAGTTACTCGACAGGGACGGTACAAGCTTTCTTT.

In this sample, this clone turned up a few times. The chain joins TRBV7-9 to TRBJ1-1; D uncertain. The germline V gene encodes CDR1 SEHNR and CDR2 FQNEAQ (reference sequence). V lost 4 bases and J 10 bases, leaving 16 bases between the germline ends. The CDR3 has 13 amino acids. The CDR3 sequence is CASSSSIPEGAFF. Here the CDR3 DNA reads TGTGCCAGCAGCTCTTCCATTCCCGAGGGAGCTTTCTTT.

V is TRBV5-4 and J is TRBJ2-5; D is unclear. Trimming removed 0 bases at V and 1 base at J, with 10 bases between. Germline CDR1 is SGHNT and CDR2 is YYREEE (reference sequence). CDR3 size: 15 residues. The CDR3 loop reads CASSLDAGAQETQYF. The CDR3 DNA is TGTGCCAGCAGCTTGGATGCCGGAGCCCAAGAGACCCAGTACTTC. Supplemented by reference TRBV5-4 and TRBJ2-5, the full variable domain reads ETGVTQSPTHLIKTRGQQVTLRCSSQSGHNTVSWYQQALGQGPQFIFQYYREEENGRGNFPPRFSGLQFPNYSSELNVNALELDDSALYLCASSLDAGAQETQYFGPGTRLLVL.

J is TRBJ1-1 and V is TRBV7-2; 10 nucleotides match TRBD1. Germline CDR1 reads SGHTA; CDR2 reads FQGNSA. With V trimmed by 5 bases and J by 0 bases, 0 bases remained unmatched. This CDR3 has 14 residues. This CDR3 is CASSDRGLNTEAFF. As DNA, the CDR3 is TGTGCCAGCAGCGACAGGGGGCTGAACACTGAAGCTTTCTTT.